This T cell receptor (beta chain) originates from a study of control samples from healthy donors and cancer patients. Generated by immunoSEQ multiplex PCR, the TCRdb table keeps only in-frame clones and is missing some. Of around 68,000 clones in the sample, more than 80% are singletons; the top ten hold around 15%. Germline V lookup: CDR1 SEHNR, CDR2 FQNEAQ (reference sequence). V was clipped by 8 bases and J by 3 bases, with 16 bases between them. The CDR3 covers 15 residues. Sequenced sample: blood. This chain uses TRBV7-9 with TRBJ2-2, with a weak D call TRBD1 (6 bases). This TCR was recovered from a man aged 45-65 years in good health. CDR3 sequence: CASATQGWDTGELFF. DNA for the CDR3: TGTGCCAGCGCCACCCAGGGGTGGGACACCGGGGAGCTGTTTTTT.